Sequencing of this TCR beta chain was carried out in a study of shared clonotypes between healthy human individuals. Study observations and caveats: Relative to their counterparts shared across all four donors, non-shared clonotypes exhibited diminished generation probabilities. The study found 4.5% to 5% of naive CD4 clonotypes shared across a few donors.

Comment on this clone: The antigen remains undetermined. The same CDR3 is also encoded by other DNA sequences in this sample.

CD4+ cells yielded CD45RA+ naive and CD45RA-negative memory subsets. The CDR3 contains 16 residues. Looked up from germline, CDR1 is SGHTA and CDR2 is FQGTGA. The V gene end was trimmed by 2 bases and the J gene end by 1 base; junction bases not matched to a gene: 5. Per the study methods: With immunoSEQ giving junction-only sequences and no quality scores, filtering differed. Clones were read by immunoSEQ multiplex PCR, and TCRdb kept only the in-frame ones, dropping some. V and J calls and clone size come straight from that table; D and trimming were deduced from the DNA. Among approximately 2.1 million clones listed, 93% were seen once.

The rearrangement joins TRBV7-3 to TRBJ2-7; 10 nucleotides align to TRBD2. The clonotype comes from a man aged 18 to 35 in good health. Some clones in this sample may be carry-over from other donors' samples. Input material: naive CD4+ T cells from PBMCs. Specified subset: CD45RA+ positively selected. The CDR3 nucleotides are TGTGCCAGCAGCTTATCAGTAGCGGGAGGATCCTACGAGCAGTACTTC. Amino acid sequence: CASSLSVAGGSYEQYF.